Detailed here is one T cell receptor beta chain. Recruited during active infection, patients (from Seattle) were subsequently followed longitudinally. How the authors handled the data: Estimated nucleated cell counts came from reference gene primer amplification. TCRdb's copy holds only in-frame clones and misses some; the assay was immunoSEQ multiplex PCR. V and J calls plus clone size are reproduced from that table; the DNA served to infer D and trimming. The sample holds about 320,000 clones; 89% are singletons and the top ten take around 10%. CDR1 SGHRS and CDR2 YFSETQ come from the germline V gene. The CDR3 has 14 amino acids. Deletions cut 1 base from V and 4 bases from J, with 11 bases between. The data belong to a study of blood T cell repertoires in COVID-19. Whole-study context: Italy, Spain and the United States were the sources of the convalescent and acute COVID-19 samples.

The TCR originated in a woman in her 30s with COVID-19, enrolled during active disease. The sequenced material came from peripheral blood. The J gene is TRBJ1-2, the V gene TRBV5-1; D ambiguous. The CDR3 sequence: CASSLTPVGYGYTF. CDR3 bases: TGCGCCAGCAGCTTGACCCCGGTCGGCTATGGCTACACCTTC.